This T cell receptor (beta chain) was recorded in a study of CD8+ T cells in alopecia areata (dated by TCRdb to 2016 to 2018). Turning to the overall study: In both human patients and the C3H/HeJ mouse model, the study applied high-throughput TCRbeta sequencing to look at T cell clonal expansion in alopecia areata. Scalp clonality was compared among normal scalp (n=4), patchy alopecia areata scalp (n=8), and alopecia totalis/universalis scalp (n=8). Amplification of TCRbeta CDR3 regions was done by immunoSEQ multiplex PCR using 35 Vbeta forward primers and 13 Jbeta reverse primers. Human TCRbeta sequencing covered scalp tissue and sorted CD4+ and CD8+ peripheral blood T cells from patchy and totalis/universalis alopecia areata patients and healthy controls. RNA was extracted with the PAXgene miRNA kit for fixed scalp, the miRNeasy kit for PBMCs, and the RNeasy kit for mouse skin. Results and caveats for the whole study, not just this receptor: Higher clonality and more expanded CD8+ clones were observed in lesional scalp than in normal scalp, particularly in alopecia totalis/universalis, a finding suggestive of antigenic drive. Scalp TCR repertoire analysis is complicated because resident alphabeta T cells in normal human skin are also sequenced, whereas mouse skin is dominated by gammadelta T cells. TCR sequences shared between patients were less clear than in mice, possibly partly because of HLA diversity in the patient population.

Notes on this clone: The antigen it binds to is not known. No base-level quality is on record; no much larger clone is a single base apart.

CDR1 SNHLY and CDR2 FYNNEI were looked up in the germline V gene. The CDR3 has 16 amino acids, counting the end cysteine and phenylalanine. The sequence is cut down to CDR3 DNA, 48 bases in frame from base 1. For this chain, trimming is 6 bases at the V end and 2 bases at the J end, and the number of junction bases without a gene match is 5. After PBMCs were isolated by density centrifugation and stained for CD3, CD4 and CD8, a FACSAria was used to sort CD4+ and CD8+ T cells. Scalp biopsies and blood samples were provided by unaffected controls. Libraries were constructed by the immunoSEQ multiplex PCR assay. For TCR sequencing, RNA was extracted from every sample and reverse transcribed into cDNA to serve as template. First-strand cDNA was synthesized with SuperScript III using a 2:1 mix of oligo-dT and random hexamers. A synthetic immune receptor repertoire was used to measure amplification bias, and any remaining bias was corrected computationally. Under the source paper's analysis protocol: Raw reads were preprocessed for error removal, and CDR3 was defined according to IMGT conventions as running from the conserved cysteine to phenylalanine. Clonality was computed as 1 minus the Shannon entropy, with the entropy normalized by log2 of the number of productive unique TCRs. Whether scalp clones were CD4 or CD8 was inferred by matching scalp TCRbeta sequences against CD4 and CD8 repertoires sorted from blood. The clones in this table, taken by TCRdb from immuneACCESS, are in-frame only. Not every clone is retained; where verified, under half of the shortfall comes from an unresolved V gene, and the cause of the rest is unknown. V and J calls and clone size are copied from that table; D and trimming were computed from the DNA. The table for this sample lists 140,000 to 150,000 clones; less than 65% of them were counted only once. The biggest ten clones account for 36% of the sample.

Here the chain combines TRBV2 and TRBJ2-6, with 9 junctional bases fitting TRBD1. The sequence came from a human donor in good health. The sample taken for sequencing was CD8+ T cells sorted from blood. The CDR3 protein sequence reads: CASSPTGGPGANVLTF. The DNA sequence is as follows: TGTGCCAGCAGCCCGACAGGGGGGCCTGGGGCCAACGTCCTGACTTTC.